A selection of T cell receptor beta chains follows, all from one sample in a study of chemoradiotherapy in HPV16-positive cancers. Method: immunoSEQ multiplex PCR; TCRdb's copy keeps in-frame clones and lacks some. Of about 17,000 clones listed, around nine tenths were seen once; the top ten hold around 14%. The starting material was blood, obtained from a patient who underwent chemoradiotherapy. Every receptor here comes from a human donor with HPV-associated anogenital cancer. Both conserved end residues are part of each CDR3. A D gene is named only where the DNA matches it firmly. The listing skips clone size in some rows; elsewhere it reads once, few, many or a size class.

V gene: TRBV9; D gene: TRBD1; clone size: once; CDR3 protein: CASSDRDSPYNEQFF
V gene: TRBV9; D gene: .; clone size: few; CDR3 protein: CASSVAMGDTQYF
V gene: TRBV5-1; D gene: TRBD1; clone size: .; CDR3 protein: CASSSRTGGVDTQYF
V gene: TRBV19; D gene: .; clone size: .; CDR3 protein: CASSIGGSNYGYTF
V gene: TRBV14; D gene: TRBD1; clone size: .; CDR3 protein: CASSQRPGQGDTEAFF
V gene: TRBV30; D gene: .; clone size: few; CDR3 protein: CAWKGLPLHNSPLHF
V gene: TRBV16; D gene: .; clone size: .; CDR3 protein: CASSQEVTGGYTF
V gene: TRBV5-4; D gene: .; clone size: .; CDR3 protein: CASSLELVNTEAFF
V gene: TRBV10-3; D gene: TRBD2; clone size: .; CDR3 protein: CAISESRLAGMETQYF
V gene: TRBV30; D gene: .; clone size: .; CDR3 protein: CAWSTRGGYGYTF
V gene: TRBV6-6; D gene: .; clone size: .; CDR3 protein: CASRETGTEAFF
V gene: TRBV30; D gene: .; clone size: .; CDR3 protein: CAWEGLNTEAFF
V gene: TRBV9; D gene: .; clone size: few; CDR3 protein: CASSPGHLGNTEAFF
V gene: TRBV27; D gene: TRBD1; clone size: .; CDR3 protein: CASRSGGNSPLHF
V gene: TRBV19; D gene: .; clone size: .; CDR3 protein: CASSTTPRGNQPQHF
V gene: TRBV7-2; D gene: .; clone size: .; CDR3 protein: CASSIPGQTQYF
V gene: TRBV11-2; D gene: .; clone size: .; CDR3 protein: CASSLELGSYGYTF
V gene: TRBV2; D gene: .; clone size: .; CDR3 protein: CASSDAKGFYEQYF
V gene: TRBV7-9; D gene: TRBD1; clone size: .; CDR3 protein: CASTKRGGPEKYGTEAFF
V gene: TRBV7-8; D gene: .; clone size: .; CDR3 protein: CASSSRQGLEREKLFF
V gene: TRBV7-2; D gene: .; clone size: .; CDR3 protein: CASSLASRGHNEQFF
V gene: TRBV2; D gene: .; clone size: .; CDR3 protein: CASTSTGETQYF
V gene: TRBV4-3; D gene: .; clone size: .; CDR3 protein: CASSPGASAGNTIYF
V gene: TRBV15; D gene: .; clone size: .; CDR3 protein: CATGGANYGYTF
V gene: TRBV5-5; D gene: .; clone size: .; CDR3 protein: CASSLASSYNSPLHF
V gene: TRBV27; D gene: .; clone size: .; CDR3 protein: CASSGYLNQPQHF
V gene: TRBV10-2; D gene: TRBD2; clone size: few; CDR3 protein: CASRLAGEETQYF
V gene: TRBV27; D gene: .; clone size: .; CDR3 protein: CASSLTGGSETQYF
V gene: TRBV20-1; D gene: .; clone size: .; CDR3 protein: CSARDHSGYTF
V gene: TRBV29-1; D gene: .; clone size: few; CDR3 protein: CSVVREAEAFF
V gene: TRBV11-2; D gene: .; clone size: .; CDR3 protein: CASSPFSGLNTEAFF
V gene: TRBV7-6; D gene: .; clone size: .; CDR3 protein: CASSSDALNEQFF
V gene: TRBV30; D gene: TRBD1; clone size: .; CDR3 protein: CAWSVSQGAHEKLFF
V gene: TRBV9; D gene: TRBD2; clone size: .; CDR3 protein: CASSGTSGGPRLGDTQYF
V gene: TRBV7-9; D gene: .; clone size: .; CDR3 protein: CASSFSPNGYTF
V gene: TRBV2; D gene: TRBD1; clone size: .; CDR3 protein: CASTLEDRGPTNEQFF
V gene: TRBV11-3; D gene: .; clone size: .; CDR3 protein: CASSLILGETQYF
V gene: TRBV7-9; D gene: .; clone size: .; CDR3 protein: CASRGYNEQFF
V gene: TRBV9; D gene: .; clone size: .; CDR3 protein: CASSVAGNYGYTF
V gene: TRBV7-2; D gene: .; clone size: few; CDR3 protein: CASSSGGTRPIHF
V gene: TRBV5-5; D gene: .; clone size: .; CDR3 protein: CASILMGDYEQYF
V gene: TRBV9; D gene: .; clone size: .; CDR3 protein: CASSENSGDYGYTF
V gene: TRBV28; D gene: .; clone size: .; CDR3 protein: CASSLGGLGDTEAFF
V gene: TRBV6-1; D gene: TRBD1; clone size: .; CDR3 protein: CASRGSPGQLYEQYF
V gene: TRBV7-8; D gene: .; clone size: .; CDR3 protein: CASSLDRVYNSPLHF
V gene: TRBV14; D gene: .; clone size: .; CDR3 protein: CASSQEGGDTEAFF
V gene: TRBV5-4; D gene: .; clone size: .; CDR3 protein: CASSATKKGNTEAFF
V gene: TRBV5-1; D gene: TRBD2; clone size: once; CDR3 protein: CASSFNGGTTDTQYF